The 20 T cell receptor beta chains listed next were all sequenced from one sample in a study of T-cell reconstitution after alpha-beta-depleted transplantation in children. Unique molecular identifiers were incorporated when the TCRbeta library was constructed. MiXCR, applied by TCRdb to the PCR reads, yields one record per CDR3 protein. The data contain hundreds of thousands of distinct CDR3 sequences, around 14% of them singletons. This sample comprised PBMCs, obtained before TCRalphabeta/CD19-depleted stem cell transplant. These receptors all stem from a girl aged 2-10 years with congenital amegakaryocytic thrombocytopenia, due to receive a stem cell transplant.

This clonotype appeared a few times. The chain links TRBV20-1 to TRBJ2-1; 8 nucleotides align to TRBD2. This CDR3 is built from 17 residues. V gave up 1 base and J gave up 2 bases; unmatched junction bases: 10. Per the germline V gene, CDR1 is DFQATT and CDR2 is SNEGSKA (reference sequence). This CDR3 is CSARAPGSGSPYNEQFF. DNA of the CDR3: TGCAGTGCTAGAGCCCCCGGGAGCGGGAGTCCCTACAATGAGCAGTTCTTC.

This clonotype was counted between two and nine times. V gene TRBV30 combines with J gene TRBJ2-1, with TRBD2 identical over 12 bases. V dropped 5 bases and J dropped 8; count of bases not matched to a gene: 7. The CDR3 covers 14 residues. Germline V gene lookup returns CDR1 GTSNPN and CDR2 SVGIG (reference sequence). The CDR3 nucleotides are TGTGCCTGGGCAGGACTAGCGGGATGGTATGAGCAGTTCTTC. This codes for CAWAGLAGWYEQFF.

In this sample, this clonotype turned up a few times. V and J are TRBV7-8 and TRBJ1-5; D perhaps matches TRBD1 (5 bases). The CDR3 sequence is 14 residues long. Germline V gene lookup returns CDR1 SGHVS and CDR2 FQNEAQ. V was trimmed by 5 bases and J by 5 bases, leaving 13 bases between them. The CDR3 sequence: CASSQGRWDQPQHF. In nucleotides, the CDR3 is TGTGCCAGCAGCCAGGGCAGGTGGGATCAGCCCCAGCATTTT.

This clonotype was seen many times. The rearrangement uses TRBV7-9 and TRBJ2-3; 8 nucleotides match TRBD2. Per the germline V gene, CDR1 is SEHNR and CDR2 is FQNEAQ (reference sequence). The trim removed 3 bases at V and 7 bases at J, leaving 15 bases unmatched. The CDR3 sequence is 17 residues long. In nucleotides, the CDR3 is TGTGCCAGCAGCTTTCCGAAACGAGCGGGAGAGGTGAATACGCAGTATTTT. Its protein product is CASSFPKRAGEVNTQYF.

This clonotype has ten or more counts. The chain recombines TRBV20-1 with TRBJ2-7; 11 positions agree with TRBD2. CDR1 is DFQATT, CDR2 SNEGSKA, per germline (reference sequence). V gave up 6 bases and J gave up 2 bases; unmatched junction bases: 6. The CDR3 covers 14 residues. The CDR3 protein is CSATRTSGPYEQYF. CDR3 nucleotide sequence: TGCAGTGCCACCCGGACTAGCGGGCCCTACGAGCAGTACTTC.

The chain employs TRBV5-1 and TRBJ1-1; weak D call: TRBD1 (5 bases). Trimming shortened V by 5 bases and J by 0 bases, and 8 bases separated the two germline ends. This CDR3 spans 13 amino acids. The V gene's germline CDR1 is SGHRS and CDR2 YFSETQ. The CDR3 nucleotides read TGCGCCAGCAGGGCAGGGATGAACACTGAAGCTTTCTTT. Protein sequence: CASRAGMNTEAFF.

This clonotype came up a few times. The rearrangement joins TRBV20-1 to TRBJ2-2; 7 nucleotides line up with TRBD1. Germline V CDR1 and CDR2: DFQATT, SNEGSKA (reference sequence). The CDR3 spans 15 residues. J lost 0 bases, V lost 0 bases, and 1 base had no gene match. The CDR3 loop reads CSARDGTANTGELFF. CDR3 in DNA: TGCAGTGCTAGAGACGGGACAGCGAACACCGGGGAGCTGTTTTTT.

CDR3 DNA sequence: TGTGCCATCAGTGATTCGGGGATAGGCGCCCCTAAAGAGACCCAGTACTTC. Amino acid sequence: CAISDSGIGAPKETQYF. The V call is TRBV10-3, the J call TRBJ2-5, with D possibly being TRBD2 (5 bases). Germline-derived CDR1 and CDR2 are ENHRY and SYGVKD. Trimming stripped 3 bases from V and 3 bases from J, with 20 bases between. This CDR3 is 17 amino acids long.

CDR3 protein: CSVVRSGTEAFF. The CDR3 nucleotides are TGCAGCGTTGTAAGGTCGGGCACTGAAGCTTTCTTT. This rearrangement joins TRBV29-1 to TRBJ1-1, with no clear D. Germline CDR1 SQVTM, CDR2 ANQGSEA. This CDR3 comprises 12 residues. Deletions cut 4 bases from V and 4 bases from J, with 10 bases between.

This clonotype was found many times. The genes are TRBV7-6 and TRBJ1-5, with D hard to call. Germline values: CDR1 SGHVS, CDR2 FNYEAQ. This CDR3 spans 13 amino acids. V lost 4 bases, J lost 5 bases, and 9 bases lay in between. CDR3 DNA: TGTGCCAGCAGCTCACAACAAGATCAGCCCCAGCATTTT. It is translated as CASSSQQDQPQHF. The variable domain in full, completed from reference TRBV7-6 and TRBJ1-5, reads GAGVSQSPRYKVTKRGQDVALRCDPISGHVSLYWYRQALGQGPEFLTYFNYEAQQDKSGLPNDRFSAERPEGSISTLTIQRTEQRDSAMYRCASSSQQDQPQHFGDGTRLSIL.

The table lists this clonotype with many counts. CDR3 nucleotides: TGCAGTGCTTACAGGGGGTACACTGAAGCTTTCTTT. Protein: CSAYRGYTEAFF. The chain uses TRBV20-1 and TRBJ1-1; 8 bases agree with TRBD1. Germline values: CDR1 DFQATT, CDR2 SNEGSKA (reference sequence). The CDR3 is made up of 12 amino acids. After removal of 5 bases from V and 3 bases from J, the junction contained 2 bases not matched to a gene.

This clonotype was seen many times. V gene TRBV9 combines with J gene TRBJ2-1, with 12 bases aligning to TRBD2. This CDR3 is 19 amino acids long. The V and J ends lost 2 bases and 2 bases, in that order; junction bases with no gene match: 11. Germline values: CDR1 SGDLS, CDR2 YYNGEE. DNA for the CDR3: TGTGCCAGCAGCGTTGGCCTGACTAGCGGGAGAAGTCCCTACAATGAGCAGTTCTTC. Its protein is CASSVGLTSGRSPYNEQFF.

V and J are TRBV28 and TRBJ1-5; TRBD1 is a possible D gene (6 bases). CDR3 length: 14 residues. Trimming shortened V by 6 bases and J by 9 bases, and 18 bases separated the two germline ends. From germline, CDR1 is MDHEN and CDR2 SYDVKM. This chain's CDR3 is CASSPTGQYAPQHF. The CDR3 bases are TGTGCCAGCAGCCCCACCGGACAGTACGCGCCCCAGCATTTT.

The chain employs TRBV29-1 and TRBJ2-3, with D possibly matching TRBD2 (5 bases). There are 14 residues in the CDR3. V lost 3 bases and J lost 0, with 10 bases in between. CDR1 is SQVTM and CDR2 is ANQGSEA in the germline V gene. CDR3 bases: TGCAGCGTTGACGGGGTGGCAAGCACAGATACGCAGTATTTT. This codes for CSVDGVASTDTQYF.

This clonotype has more than one count but fewer than ten. The V gene is TRBV11-2, the J gene TRBJ1-1; a weak D match, TRBD1 (6 bases). Germline V gives CDR1 SGHAT, CDR2 FQNNGV. The CDR3 length is 17 residues. V lost 4 bases, J lost 0 bases, and 18 bases lay in between. The CDR3 coding sequence is TGTGCCAGCAGCTACTACGCCGGGACATACATGAACACTGAAGCTTTCTTT. Its translation: CASSYYAGTYMNTEAFF. Supplemented by reference TRBV11-2 and TRBJ1-1, the full variable domain reads EAGVAQSPRYKIIEKRQSVAFWCNPISGHATLYWYQQILGQGPKLLIQFQNNGVVDDSQLPKDRFSAERLKGVDSTLKIQPAKLEDSAVYLCASSYYAGTYMNTEAFFGQGTRLTVV.

This clonotype has only a few counts. The chain has TRBV6-5 and TRBJ2-1; TRBD2 is a possible D gene (7 bases). Germline CDR1 MNHEY, CDR2 SVGAGI. Trimming removed 0 bases from V and 7 bases from J, with 16 bases in between. This CDR3 comprises 16 residues. The CDR3 is CASSYSYRGRGNEQFF. CDR3 bases: TGTGCCAGCAGTTACTCGTACCGGGGGCGGGGGAATGAGCAGTTCTTC.

This rearrangement joins TRBV20-1 to TRBJ2-2, with D possibly matching TRBD2 (6 bases). V gave up 2 bases and J gave up 4 bases, with 14 bases separating them. The CDR3 runs 15 residues. The V gene's germline CDR1 is DFQATT and CDR2 SNEGSKA (reference sequence). The chain's CDR3 is CSARHGGISTGELFF. The CDR3 coding sequence is TGCAGTGCTAGACACGGGGGAATAAGCACCGGGGAGCTGTTTTTT.

As DNA, the CDR3 is TGTGCCTGGAGATTGGGGCAGGACCCTTACTATGGCTACACCTTC. Protein: CAWRLGQDPYYGYTF. The rearrangement uses TRBV30 and TRBJ1-2; possibly TRBD1 for D (5 bases). CDR1 and CDR2 from the germline V gene are GTSNPN and SVGIG (reference sequence). The V end was cut by 3 bases, the J end by 3 bases, with 17 bases between. CDR3 length: 15 amino acids.

This clonotype was seen ten or more times. The CDR3 region has the DNA TGTGCCAGCAGCTCCGTTTCGGGAGGGTACAATGAGCAGTTCTTC. This sequence encodes CASSSVSGGYNEQFF. The chain employs TRBV7-2 and TRBJ2-1; 8 nucleotides match TRBD2. J lost 4 bases, V lost 4 bases, and 6 bases had no gene match. CDR1 is SGHTA and CDR2 is FQGNSA in the germline V gene. This CDR3 has 15 amino acids.

The rearrangement links TRBV29-1 to TRBJ2-5; 14 bases map to TRBD2. Germline CDR1 SQVTM, CDR2 ANQGSEA. With V trimmed by 3 bases and J by 5 bases, 11 bases remained unmatched. The CDR3 spans 17 residues. DNA of the CDR3: TGCAGCGTTGAGGGACTAGCGGGAGCGCTGGATATGGAGACCCAGTACTTC. It is translated as CSVEGLAGALDMETQYF.